The subject of this entry is one TCR beta chain. The data are from a study of blood T cell repertoires in COVID-19. On the study more broadly: The United States, Italy and Spain provided the acute and convalescent COVID-19 samples. From T cells, B-cell-depleted T cells, or PBMCs came the material, which was cDNA or gDNA.

In the authors' methods: How many nucleated cells were present was estimated from reference gene primer amplification. The table came from immunoSEQ multiplex PCR; TCRdb's copy has only in-frame clones and leaves some out. Clone size and the V and J calls come from that table; the DNA yielded D and trimming. Seen here are around 300,000 clones, about 85% observed once, and the top ten hold about 2.3%. V was pared by 1 base and J by 5 bases, with 3 bases of the junction left unmatched. The germline CDR1 and CDR2 sequences are LNHDA and SQIVND (reference sequence). The CDR3 loop spans 15 amino acids. Sequences were obtained from peripheral blood. This TCR was recovered from a man younger than 30 with active or convalescent COVID-19. The V and J genes are TRBV19 and TRBJ2-1; 9 positions agree with TRBD2. This chain's CDR3 is CASSIGLAGNNEQFF. For the CDR3, the DNA is TGTGCCAGTAGTATAGGTCTAGCGGGAAACAATGAGCAGTTCTTC.